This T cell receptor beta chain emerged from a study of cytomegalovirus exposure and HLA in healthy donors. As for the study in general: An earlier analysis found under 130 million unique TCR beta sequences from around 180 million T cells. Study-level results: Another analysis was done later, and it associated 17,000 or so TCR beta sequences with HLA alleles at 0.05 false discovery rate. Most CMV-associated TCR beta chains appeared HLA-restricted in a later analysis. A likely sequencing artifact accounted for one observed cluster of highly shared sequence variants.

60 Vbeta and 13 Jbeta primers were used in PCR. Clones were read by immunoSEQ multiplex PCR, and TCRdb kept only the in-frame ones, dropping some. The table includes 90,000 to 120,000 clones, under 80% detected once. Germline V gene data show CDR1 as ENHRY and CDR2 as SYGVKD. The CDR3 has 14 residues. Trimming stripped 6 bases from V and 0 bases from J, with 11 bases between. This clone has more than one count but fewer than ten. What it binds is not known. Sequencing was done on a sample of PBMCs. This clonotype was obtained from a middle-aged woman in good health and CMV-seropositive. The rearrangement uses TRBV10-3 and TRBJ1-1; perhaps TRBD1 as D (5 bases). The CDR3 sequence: CAISGGSLNTEAFF. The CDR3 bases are TGTGCCATCAGCGGGGGGTCCCTGAACACTGAAGCTTTCTTT.